A selection of T cell receptor beta chains follows, all from one sample in a study of Ad26.COV2.S vaccination and SARS-CoV-2 variants. The table came from immunoSEQ multiplex PCR; TCRdb's copy has only in-frame clones and leaves some out. The table lists fewer than 900,000 clones, roughly 90% of them singletons, with approximately 1.5% in the top ten. Sequencing was performed on peripheral blood, taken in a trial of Ad26.COV2.S vaccine versus placebo. These TCRs come from a person aged 18-65 years who received the Ad26.COV2.S COVID-19 vaccine or a placebo. Both conserved end residues are part of each CDR3. D genes are given only for firm matches. Clone size, where shown, is once, few, many, or a class for clones that have expanded.

v_call	clone_size	j_call	d_call	cdr3_aa	cdr3_nt
TRBV6-5	.	TRBJ2-1	.	CASSYREWYNEQFF	TGTGCCAGCAGTTACCGGGAGTGGTACAATGAGCAGTTCTTC
TRBV2	.	TRBJ2-5	.	CASNDTPWEETQYF	TGTGCCAGCAATGATACCCCTTGGGAAGAGACCCAGTACTTC
TRBV19	.	TRBJ2-1	.	CASSTGRSSYNEQFF	TGTGCCAGTAGTACCGGACGAAGCTCCTACAATGAGCAGTTCTTC
TRBV24-1	.	TRBJ2-3	TRBD2	CATSAGGTDTQYF	TGTGCCACCAGTGCGGGGGGAACAGATACGCAGTATTTT
TRBV7-9	.	TRBJ2-4	TRBD2	CASSPGLAGAPNIQYF	TGTGCCAGCAGCCCCGGACTAGCGGGAGCACCAAACATTCAGTACTTC
TRBV3-1/TRBV3-2	once	TRBJ2-1	.	CASSQASTGVEQFF	TGTGCCAGCAGCCAAGCCAGCACGGGTGTTGAGCAGTTCTTC
TRBV2	few	TRBJ1-5	TRBD1	CASSEETGWDQPQHF	TGTGCCAGCAGTGAGGAGACAGGGTGGGATCAGCCCCAGCATTTT
TRBV4-2	many	TRBJ1-1	.	CASSLRQVAEAFF	TGTGCCAGCAGCCTGAGACAGGTTGCTGAAGCTTTCTTT
TRBV7-2	.	TRBJ1-5	.	CASSLGPEYSNQPQHF	TGTGCCAGCAGCTTAGGCCCAGAATATAGCAATCAGCCCCAGCATTTT
TRBV9	once	TRBJ2-7	.	CASSVSPQGSYEQYF	TGTGCCAGCAGCGTATCGCCACAGGGCTCCTACGAGCAGTACTTC
TRBV11-2	.	TRBJ2-5	.	CASSLDPGGIGETQYF	TGTGCCAGCAGCTTAGATCCCGGGGGAATTGGGGAGACCCAGTACTTC
TRBV4-1	.	TRBJ1-5	.	CASSQDGLNQPQHF	TGCGCCAGCAGCCAAGATGGGCTCAATCAGCCCCAGCATTTT
TRBV5-7	.	TRBJ2-1	.	CASSPGAIGPYNEQFF	TGTGCCAGCAGCCCGGGGGCGATCGGGCCCTACAATGAGCAGTTCTTC
TRBV5-6	.	TRBJ1-1	TRBD1	CASSSDREPEAFF	TGTGCCAGCAGCTCCGACAGGGAGCCAGAAGCTTTCTTT
TRBV19	.	TRBJ2-1	.	CASSKGEGGISSYNEQFF	TGTGCCAGTAGTAAGGGAGAAGGGGGAATCAGTTCCTACAATGAGCAGTTCTTC
TRBV6-5	.	TRBJ2-7	.	CASSSTGRLDEQYF	TGTGCCAGCAGTTCGACAGGGAGGTTGGACGAGCAGTACTTC
TRBV6-2/TRBV6-3	.	TRBJ2-2	.	CASSYVFSPNTGELFF	TGTGCCAGCAGTTACGTTTTCAGCCCAAACACCGGGGAGCTGTTTTTT
TRBV7-9	.	TRBJ2-3	.	CASSLGSLSTDTQYF	TGTGCCAGCAGCTTGGGCAGCCTGAGCACAGATACGCAGTATTTT
TRBV7-2	.	TRBJ2-4	.	CASSLAGSAKNIQYF	TGTGCCAGCAGCTTAGCTGGGTCAGCCAAAAACATTCAGTACTTC
TRBV10-3	.	TRBJ2-5	.	CAISGDSKKVTQYF	TGTGCCATCAGCGGGGACTCAAAAAAGGTGACCCAGTACTTC
TRBV3-1/TRBV3-2	.	TRBJ1-2	.	CASSPTDNGYGYTF	TGTGCCAGCAGCCCGACTGATAATGGCTATGGCTACACCTTC
TRBV7-2	.	TRBJ1-1	.	CASRPQADTTEAFF	TGTGCCAGCAGACCACAAGCGGACACCACTGAAGCTTTCTTT
TRBV19	.	TRBJ2-7	TRBD1	CASSIGQGSYEQYF	TGTGCCAGTAGTATCGGACAGGGCTCCTACGAGCAGTACTTC
TRBV4-1	few	TRBJ2-7	.	CASSHGTPYEQYF	TGCGCCAGCAGCCACGGAACACCTTACGAGCAGTACTTC
TRBV11-2	.	TRBJ1-1	.	CASSLITGDTEAFF	TGTGCCAGCAGCTTAATAACAGGAGACACTGAAGCTTTCTTT
TRBV6-5	.	TRBJ2-3	.	CASSFGGTQYF	TGTGCCAGCAGTTTCGGGGGCACGCAGTATTTT
TRBV7-2	once	TRBJ1-1	TRBD1	CASSLPGQGATEAFF	TGTGCCAGCAGCTTGCCGGGACAGGGGGCGACTGAAGCTTTCTTT
TRBV29-1	.	TRBJ2-5	.	CSVFPEETQYF	TGCAGCGTTTTCCCCGAAGAGACCCAGTACTTC
TRBV23-1	.	TRBJ2-7	TRBD2	CARRGGGEQYF	TGCGCCAGGCGGGGGGGAGGCGAGCAGTACTTC
TRBV3-1/TRBV3-2	.	TRBJ2-5	.	CASSQLFSRSEETQYF	TGTGCCAGCAGCCAACTTTTCAGTAGGAGCGAAGAGACCCAGTACTTC
TRBV9	.	TRBJ1-1	.	CASGRGVGTEAFF	TGTGCCAGCGGACGGGGGGTCGGCACTGAAGCTTTCTTT
TRBV10-3	.	TRBJ1-1	TRBD1	CAISESDRGAEAFF	TGTGCCATCAGTGAGTCCGACAGGGGCGCTGAAGCTTTCTTT
TRBV7-6	.	TRBJ2-3	.	CASSLSDENTDTQYF	TGTGCCAGCAGCTTATCAGACGAAAACACAGATACGCAGTATTTT
TRBV9	once	TRBJ2-2	.	CASSSDPLLGELFF	TGTGCCAGCAGCTCCGACCCGTTGTTGGGGGAGCTGTTTTTT
TRBV7-2	.	TRBJ2-7	.	CASSSAYEQYF	TGTGCCAGCAGCTCAGCCTACGAGCAGTACTTC
TRBV19	.	TRBJ2-7	.	CASSIGPATGEQYF	TGTGCCAGTAGTATTGGACCGGCCACGGGGGAGCAGTACTTC
TRBV6-6	.	TRBJ1-2	.	CASSPDYGYTF	TGTGCCAGCAGCCCGGATTATGGCTACACCTTC
TRBV7-2	.	TRBJ2-3	TRBD2	CASTASAGATDTQYF	TGTGCCAGCACCGCCTCAGCGGGGGCCACAGATACGCAGTATTTT
TRBV6-5	.	TRBJ2-3	.	CASSRGGLSTDTQYF	TGTGCCAGCAGCCGCGGGGGCCTTAGCACAGATACGCAGTATTTT
TRBV30	once	TRBJ2-3	TRBD2	CAWSGTSGTADTQYF	TGTGCCTGGAGTGGGACTAGCGGGACGGCAGATACGCAGTATTTT
TRBV7-2	.	TRBJ2-7	.	CASSFPGGPYEQYF	TGTGCCAGCAGCTTCCCTGGGGGGCCCTACGAGCAGTACTTC
TRBV3-1/TRBV3-2	.	TRBJ2-2	.	CASSQGSGELFF	TGTGCCAGCAGCCAAGGTTCGGGGGAGCTGTTTTTT
TRBV2	.	TRBJ1-4	.	CASILGIGRGNNEKLFF	TGTGCCAGCATCCTGGGGATTGGAAGGGGAAATAATGAAAAACTGTTTTTT
TRBV15	few	TRBJ1-1	.	CATSRRRENTEAFF	TGTGCCACCAGCCGCCGCCGGGAGAACACTGAAGCTTTCTTT
TRBV5-1	.	TRBJ1-5	.	CASSIGGATSNQPQHF	TGCGCCAGCAGCATAGGTGGGGCGACTAGCAATCAGCCCCAGCATTTT
TRBV12-3/TRBV12-4	.	TRBJ1-2	.	CASSSGAGGYTF	TGTGCCAGCAGTTCCGGCGCCGGTGGCTACACCTTC
TRBV9	.	TRBJ1-1	.	CASSPPPPTENTEAFF	TGTGCCAGCAGCCCCCCTCCCCCGACAGAGAACACTGAAGCTTTCTTT
TRBV12-3/TRBV12-4	once	TRBJ1-2	.	CASSLAGDGYTF	TGTGCCAGCAGTTTAGCGGGGGATGGCTACACCTTC
TRBV3-1/TRBV3-2	few	TRBJ1-5	.	CASSQVPGGNQPQHF	TGTGCCAGCAGCCAAGTCCCGGGAGGCAACCAGCCCCAGCATTTT
TRBV6-1	.	TRBJ1-1	.	CASSEKVSRPNTEAFF	TGTGCCAGCAGTGAAAAAGTGTCGCGTCCGAACACTGAAGCTTTCTTT
TRBV12-3/TRBV12-4	.	TRBJ1-1	.	CASTSLDRRAFF	TGTGCCAGCACCTCCTTGGACCGTCGGGCTTTCTTT
TRBV27	.	TRBJ2-2	TRBD1	CASSVGQSLGELFF	TGTGCCAGCAGTGTGGGACAGTCTCTGGGGGAGCTGTTTTTT
TRBV25-1	once	TRBJ2-7	TRBD1	CASRLAGGYGEQYF	TGTGCCAGCAGGTTGGCAGGGGGCTACGGCGAGCAGTACTTC
TRBV11-2	.	TRBJ2-7	TRBD2	CASSFPLGTSGSYEQYF	TGTGCCAGCAGCTTCCCCCTGGGGACTAGCGGCTCCTACGAGCAGTACTTC
TRBV27	.	TRBJ1-1	.	CASSLRVTANTEAFF	TGTGCCAGCAGTTTAAGGGTTACAGCGAACACTGAAGCTTTCTTT
TRBV23-1	.	TRBJ2-4	TRBD1	CARTRQGAFVKNIQYF	TGCGCCAGAACCAGACAGGGGGCGTTTGTCAAAAACATTCAGTACTTC
TRBV7-6	few	TRBJ2-7	TRBD2	CASSPRAGVYEQYF	TGTGCCAGCAGCCCTCGAGCGGGAGTGTACGAGCAGTACTTC
TRBV4-3	.	TRBJ2-1	TRBD2	CASSLRGGYDEQFF	TGCGCCAGCAGCCTTCGGGGGGGGTACGATGAGCAGTTCTTC
TRBV6-5	.	TRBJ1-1	.	CASSYSKGYTEAFF	TGTGCCAGCAGTTACTCGAAGGGGTACACTGAAGCTTTCTTT